This T cell receptor (beta chain) was sequenced during a study of control samples from healthy donors and cancer patients. Method: immunoSEQ multiplex PCR; TCRdb's copy keeps in-frame clones and lacks some. Counted here are some 250,000 clones, approximately 80% occurring once; the ten biggest clones make up about an eighth. V was cut by 8 bases and J by 1 base, with 11 bases left in between. Looked up from germline, CDR1 is MNHEY and CDR2 is SMNVEV (reference sequence). The CDR3 extends over 13 amino acids. The chain uses TRBV27 and TRBJ1-1; D is perhaps TRBD1 (5 bases). The clonotype was recovered from a woman aged 55-69 years with lung cancer. The sample taken for sequencing was PBMCs. The DNA of the CDR3 is TGTGCCAGCGGGGCGGATAGGAACACTGAAGCTTTCTTT. Its protein product is CASGADRNTEAFF.